A single sample gave rise to the 17 T cell receptor beta chains below, sequenced in a study of CD8 T cells in ankylosing spondylitis. TCRdb reanalysed the 5' RACE reads using MiXCR and keeps one entry per CDR3 protein. The top ten hold roughly a fifth of the sample, which has about 220,000 distinct CDR3 sequences, more than 9% seen once. The sample consisted of blood, either unsorted or a sorted T cell fraction (not recorded which). The receptor set was obtained from a male donor with ankylosing spondylitis or in good health (not recorded which).

This clonotype was detected a few times. This rearrangement joins TRBV20-1 to TRBJ2-2; possibly TRBD2 for D (5 bases). V dropped 0 bases and J dropped 5 bases, with 10 bases sitting between them. The CDR3 contains 14 residues. Germline CDR1 and CDR2: DFQATT and SNEGSKA (reference sequence). The CDR3 DNA is TGCAGTGCTAGAGATTTCAGAGGGACCGGGGAGCTGTTTTTT. Translating it yields CSARDFRGTGELFF.

The sample holds many counts of this clonotype. The CDR3 loop is CASSSTSMGSYEQYF. The CDR3 DNA is TGCGCCAGCAGCTCGACCTCGATGGGATCCTACGAGCAGTACTTC. The rearrangement links TRBV5-1 to TRBJ2-7; no firm D call. Germline assignment: CDR1 SGHRS and CDR2 YFSETQ. This CDR3 has 15 residues. Trimming took off 3 bases at V and 1 base at J, with 14 bases between the two ends.

This clonotype was recorded at least ten times. This chain links TRBV5-1 with TRBJ1-4; D gene ambiguous. Trimming stripped 0 bases from V and 3 bases from J, with 6 bases between. CDR3 length: 14 amino acids. From germline, CDR1 is SGHRS and CDR2 YFSETQ. The CDR3 nucleotides read TGCGCCAGCAGCTTGGGAGGGCCTAATGAAAAACTGTTTTTT. This gives the protein CASSLGGPNEKLFF.

This clonotype was seen many times. This chain connects TRBV28 to TRBJ1-5; D is unresolved. CDR1 and CDR2 from the germline V gene are MDHEN and SYDVKM. CDR3 size: 14 residues. The V end lost 2 bases, the J end lost 6 bases, and 11 bases lay between the germline ends. CDR3 coding DNA: TGTGCCAGCAGTTTAGTATCGGATTCTCAGCCCCAGCATTTT. As protein: CASSLVSDSQPQHF.

Many counts were recorded for this clonotype. A junction end diverges from the germline sequence, so it may reflect a read error. This sequence joins TRBV12-3 or TRBV12-4 and TRBJ1-3; D may be TRBD1 (6 bases). The CDR3 contains 15 residues. The CDR3: CASSLGQLSGNTIYF. The DNA for the CDR3 is TGTGCCAGCAGCTTAGGACAGCTCTCTGGAAACACCATATATTTT.

This clonotype has ten or more counts. The chain employs TRBV5-1 and TRBJ1-1; D is possibly TRBD1 (5 bases). Germline lookup yields CDR1 SGHRS and CDR2 YFSETQ. The CDR3 totals 14 residues. V lost 1 base and J 4 bases, leaving 11 bases between the germline ends. The CDR3 protein is CASSLWGEATEAFF. The CDR3 coding sequence is TGCGCCAGCAGCTTGTGGGGCGAGGCCACTGAAGCTTTCTTT.

This clonotype was found many times. V usage is TRBV7-8 and J usage is TRBJ2-5; unclear D gene. Germline CDR1 reads SGHVS; CDR2 reads FQNEAQ. Trimming stripped 2 bases from V and 1 base from J, with 11 bases between. CDR3 size: 15 residues. As DNA, the CDR3 is TGTGCCAGCAGCTTAATGGGGAAACTCCAAGAGACCCAGTACTTC. Amino acid sequence: CASSLMGKLQETQYF.

The chain has TRBV6-6 and TRBJ2-1; D uncertain. CDR1 is MNHNY and CDR2 is SVGAGI in the germline V gene (reference sequence). This CDR3 has 11 amino acids. V was pared by 2 bases and J by 13 bases, with 9 bases between. The CDR3 loop is CASSYRARQFF. The CDR3 nucleotides are TGTGCCAGCAGTTACCGGGCTCGTCAGTTCTTC.

For the CDR3, the DNA is TGTGCCAGCAGCCCCTTACTCCAGGCGCAAATTCCCCCCCTGTTTTTT. Its protein product is CASSPLLQAQIPPLFF. The rearrangement links TRBV7-2 to TRBJ1-4, with unresolved D. The CDR3 length is 16 residues. Between the trimmed V and J ends, which lost 5 bases and 14 bases, there was a span of 27 bases. CDR1 and CDR2 (germline): SGHTA, FQGNSA.

This clonotype was observed many times. The chain combines TRBV4-2 with TRBJ2-2; TRBD2 might be the D (5 bases). V lost 4 bases, J lost 6 bases, and 12 bases lay in between. Germline V gene lookup returns CDR1 LGHNA and CDR2 YNFKEQ. The CDR3 is made up of 14 amino acids. The chain's CDR3 is CASSLGGSAGELFF. In nucleotides, the CDR3 is TGTGCCAGCAGCCTCGGCGGGTCCGCCGGGGAGCTGTTTTTT.

This clonotype was detected many times. The gene calls are TRBV12-3 or TRBV12-4 and TRBJ2-3; 11 bases line up with TRBD2. This CDR3 is 16 amino acids long. Trimming at V came to 4 bases and at J to 6 bases, leaving 9 bases not matched to a gene. The CDR3 spells CASSSTGLAAEDTQYF. CDR3 sequence (DNA): TGTGCCAGCAGTTCGACGGGACTAGCGGCCGAGGATACGCAGTATTTT.

This clonotype was detected only a few times. The chain couples TRBV20-1 to TRBJ1-2; tentatively, D is TRBD1 (5 bases). CDR1 DFQATT and CDR2 SNEGSKA come from the germline V gene (reference sequence). The ends were cut back, 5 bases at V and 0 bases at J, with 13 bases in the middle. There are 14 residues in the CDR3. As DNA, the CDR3 is TGCAGTGCTGGACCCGGGACTGCTAACTATGGCTACACCTTC. It specifies CSAGPGTANYGYTF.

In its sample, this clonotype was seen many times. V is TRBV7-6 and J is TRBJ2-1; unclear D gene. V dropped 1 base and J dropped 3 bases, with 10 bases sitting between them. CDR1 and CDR2 from the germline V gene are SGHVS and FNYEAQ. The CDR3 runs 15 residues. The CDR3 reads CASSLDDASYNEQFF. CDR3 in DNA: TGTGCCAGCAGCTTAGACGATGCTAGCTACAATGAGCAGTTCTTC.

This clonotype was counted only a few times. CDR3 nucleotide sequence: TGTGCCAGCAGCTTAAGGGACAGCTGGACGGAGACCCAGTACTTC. It yields the protein CASSLRDSWTETQYF. The chain is built from TRBV7-2 and TRBJ2-5, with 7 bases identical to TRBD1. CDR3 length: 15 residues. V was pared by 2 bases and J by 5 bases, with 8 bases of the junction left unmatched. Germline V CDR1 and CDR2: SGHTA, FQGNSA.

This clonotype was seen ten or more times. The rearrangement links TRBV29-1 to TRBJ2-7; 9 nucleotides agree with TRBD1. The CDR3 is 12 residues long. CDR1 is SQVTM, CDR2 ANQGSEA, per germline. Trimming at V came to 6 bases and at J to 3 bases, leaving 3 bases not matched to a gene. The CDR3, as DNA: TGCAGCGTGGGGACAGGGAACTACGAGCAGTACTTC. It codes for CSVGTGNYEQYF.

This clonotype came up many times. The chain couples TRBV19 to TRBJ1-1; D not certain. Between the trimmed V and J ends, which lost 1 base and 10 bases, there was a span of 13 bases. CDR3 length: 13 amino acids. Germline CDR1 LNHDA, CDR2 SQIVND (reference sequence). CDR3 DNA sequence: TGTGCCAGTAGTATAGCAGTGACGAGTGGAGCTTTCTTT. Protein product: CASSIAVTSGAFF.

This clonotype showed up just a few times. This chain joins TRBV12-3 or TRBV12-4 and TRBJ1-2, with unresolved D. Trimming pared 2 bases from V and 8 bases from J, leaving 12 bases between. The CDR3 contains 13 residues. The CDR3 spells CASSLLRARGYTF. Written as DNA, the CDR3 is TGTGCCAGCAGTTTATTACGGGCCAGAGGCTACACCTTC.